Many counts were recorded for the clone carrying this T cell receptor (beta chain). Its antigen is as yet unknown. TCRB transcripts that were expressed got sequenced, as all of the isolated RNA had been reverse transcribed. Clones were read by immunoSEQ multiplex PCR, and TCRdb kept only the in-frame ones, dropping some. The top ten clones hold over 0.95% of a sample with around 340,000 clones, roughly 9% of them seen once. V lost 4 bases and J 1 base, leaving 7 bases between the germline ends. The germline gives CDR1 SGHTA, CDR2 FQGNSA. The CDR3 has 14 residues. The sample is drawn from a study of beta chain features in type 1 diabetes. Overall study findings and caveats: Across all four CD4+ subsets, people with type 1 diabetes showed modestly shorter TCRB CDR3s.

Sequencing used central memory CD4+ T cells from blood. This clonotype originated in a man aged 25-45 years with type 1 diabetes. This chain connects TRBV7-2 to TRBJ2-2, with D possibly matching TRBD1 (6 bases). Here the CDR3 reads CASSSDRNTGELFF. The CDR3 DNA sequence: TGTGCCAGCAGCTCGGACAGGAACACCGGGGAGCTGTTTTTT.